This section outlines one T cell receptor beta chain sequence together with its context. Its specificity is not known. Everyone who donated was a healthy bone marrow donor. The sample is drawn from a study of cytomegalovirus exposure and HLA in healthy donors. Whole-study findings and limits: HLA-A and HLA-B allele assignments for most subjects were reportedly predicted accurately using TCR beta sequences. Most observed TCR sequences were rare, whereas some public TCRs were detected in many donors. A later analysis found common viral pathogens apparently linked to several of the most significant clusters.

This CDR3 comprises 13 residues. Losses at the gene ends were 4 bases for V and 3 bases for J; bases not matched to a gene: 3. Germline V gene sequence: CDR1 GTSNPN, CDR2 SVGIG (reference sequence). PCR involved 60 Vbeta and 13 Jbeta primers. Generated by immunoSEQ multiplex PCR, the TCRdb table keeps only in-frame clones and is missing some. The sample lists some 90,000 clones, about three quarters seen once, with approximately 5.1% in the top ten. The sequenced sample was PBMCs. This clonotype was obtained from a man aged 25 to 45 in good health and CMV-seropositive. This rearrangement joins TRBV30 to TRBJ2-5, with 9 bases matching TRBD2. In DNA, the CDR3 is TGTGCCTGGATTCTAGCGGGAAAAGAGACCCAGTACTTC. Amino acid sequence: CAWILAGKETQYF.